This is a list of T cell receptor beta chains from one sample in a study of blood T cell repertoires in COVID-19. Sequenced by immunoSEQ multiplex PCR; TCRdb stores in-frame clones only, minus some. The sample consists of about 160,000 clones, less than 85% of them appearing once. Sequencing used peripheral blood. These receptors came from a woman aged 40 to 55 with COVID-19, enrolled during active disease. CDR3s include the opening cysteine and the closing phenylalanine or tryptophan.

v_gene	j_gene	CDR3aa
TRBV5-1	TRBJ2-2	CASRKGELAGNTGELFF
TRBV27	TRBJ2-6	CASTPVGGANVLTF
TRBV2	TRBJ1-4	CASSWDSNEKLFF
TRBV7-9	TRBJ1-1	CASSLASGQLTNTEAFF
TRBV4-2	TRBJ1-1	CASSQDIGVAAFF
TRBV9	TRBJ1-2	CASSDGRVSFYGYTF
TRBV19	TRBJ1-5	CASSIDNNQPQHF
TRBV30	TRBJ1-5	CAWSPGTGTQHF
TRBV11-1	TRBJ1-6	CASSSRSGAGGSPLHF
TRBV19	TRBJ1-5	CASSIGDFWESNQPQHF
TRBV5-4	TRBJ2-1	CASSLAGSGGGNEQFF
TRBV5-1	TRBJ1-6	CASSLTRGNSPLHF
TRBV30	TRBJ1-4	CAWTTGTGALEKLFF
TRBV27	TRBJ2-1	CASSFSPYEQFF